These 8 T cell receptor beta chains were sequenced from one sample in a study of T cells in Graves' hyperthyroidism and ophthalmopathy. Amplification of TCR beta CDR3 regions used RNA as the template. The TCR CDR3 was amplified in a first-round RT-PCR using the HTBI primer set. TCRdb reanalysed the multiplex PCR reads using MiXCR and keeps one entry per CDR3 protein. Of about 500,000 distinct CDR3 sequences listed, around 14% are singletons. Sequencing used blood. All receptors come from a young woman with Graves' hyperthyroidism.

There are many counts of this clonotype. The rearrangement joins TRBV2 to TRBJ2-1; no clear D. Trimming took off 2 bases at V and 7 bases at J, with 9 bases between the two ends. Germline V gene lookup returns CDR1 SNHLY and CDR2 FYNNEI. CDR3 size: 13 residues. The CDR3 spells CASSELGLNEQFF. CDR3 nucleotides: TGTGCCAGCAGTGAACTGGGCCTAAATGAGCAGTTCTTC.

This clonotype occurred many times. The chain couples TRBV29-1 to TRBJ2-3, with 8 bases aligning to TRBD2. The CDR3 has 12 amino acids. Germline V gene sequence: CDR1 SQVTM, CDR2 ANQGSEA. J was trimmed by 5 bases and V by 7 bases; bases with no gene match: 5. CDR3 residues: CSDQAGGDTQYF. The CDR3 DNA reads as TGCAGCGACCAGGCGGGAGGAGATACGCAGTATTTT.

The table lists this clonotype with many counts. The chain links TRBV20-1 to TRBJ1-5; unclear D gene. Per the germline V gene, CDR1 is DFQATT and CDR2 is SNEGSKA (reference sequence). V lost 6 bases to trimming and J lost 1 base, with 19 bases between them. This CDR3 is 16 amino acids long. CDR3 in DNA: TGCAGTGCCGGATCAGCAGGTGACACGAGCAATCAGCCCCAGCATTTT. This gives the protein CSAGSAGDTSNQPQHF.

This clonotype was observed many times. CDR3 bases: TGTGCCAGCAGTTTAGGGGGAACGAATTCACCCCTCCACTTT. Translated, it gives CASSLGGTNSPLHF. The chain recombines TRBV12-3 or TRBV12-4 with TRBJ1-6; D not certain. The CDR3 runs 14 residues. Deletions cut 1 base from V and 7 bases from J, with 8 bases between.

The rearrangement joins TRBV30 to TRBJ2-1; D is possibly TRBD1 or TRBD2 (5 bases each). Per germline, CDR1 GTSNPN and CDR2 SVGIG (reference sequence). Trimming left V 0 bases short and J 2 bases short, with 17 bases between. The CDR3 extends over 17 amino acids. Written as DNA, the CDR3 is TGTGCCTGGAGTGTATGGGTGGGGGACCTTACCTACAATGAGCAGTTCTTC. Encoded protein: CAWSVWVGDLTYNEQFF. Using reference TRBV30 and TRBJ2-1 for the parts outside the CDR3, the full variable domain is SQTIHQWPATLVQPVGSPLSLECTVEGTSNPNLYWYRQAAGRGLQLLFYSVGIGQISSEVPQNLSASRPQDRQFILSSKKLLLSDSGFYLCAWSVWVGDLTYNEQFFGPGTRLTVL.

This clonotype came up many times. At one boundary the junction diverges from the germline segment, which might be a read error. The chain recombines TRBV4-1 with TRBJ1-2; weak D call: TRBD1 (6 bases). This CDR3 is built from 13 residues. Germline V gives CDR1 MGHRA, CDR2 YSYEKL. This chain's CDR3 is CASSQETGYGYTF. CDR3 nucleotides: TGTGCCAGCAGCCAAGAGACAGGCTATGGCTACACCTTC.

This clonotype was seen repeatedly, ten times or more. V usage is TRBV12-3 or TRBV12-4 and J usage is TRBJ2-7; 7 nucleotides agree with TRBD1. J gave up 7 bases and V 9 bases, and 12 bases lay outside the gene matches. The CDR3 consists of 13 residues. The CDR3 bases are TGTGCCAGTTTACGAGACAGGGTCGGGGAGCAGTACTTC. It codes for CASLRDRVGEQYF.

This clonotype was seen just once. The chain is built from TRBV19 and TRBJ2-1, with 7 bases fitting TRBD1. There are 15 residues in the CDR3. The germline V gene has CDR1 LNHDA and CDR2 SQIVND (reference sequence). The J segment lost 6 bases and the V segment lost 5 bases, leaving 10 bases of the junction unmatched. Here the CDR3 reads CASSLRQGRGNEQFF. As DNA, the CDR3 is TGTGCCAGTAGTCTCAGACAGGGACGGGGCAATGAGCAGTTCTTC. The full variable domain, its missing parts supplied by reference TRBV19 and TRBJ2-1, is DGGITQSPKYLFRKEGQNVTLSCEQNLNHDAMYWYRQDPGQGLRLIYYSQIVNDFQKGDIAEGYSVSREKKESFPLTVTSAQKNPTAFYLCASSLRQGRGNEQFFGPGTRLTVL.